Listed here are 8 T cell receptor beta chains from one sample, sequenced in a study of T cells in Graves' hyperthyroidism and ophthalmopathy. Researchers amplified the TCR beta CDR3 regions from RNA transcripts. During a first-round RT-PCR of the TCR CDR3, the HTBI primer set was used. Each CDR3 protein gets one entry after TCRdb re-called the multiplex PCR reads with MiXCR. The profile shows around 490,000 distinct CDR3 sequences, about 20% of them singletons. The sample was blood. These receptors came from a man between 40 and 49 years old with Graves' ophthalmopathy.

This clonotype was picked up a small number of times. The rearrangement links TRBV11-2 to TRBJ2-1; a weak D match, TRBD2 (5 bases). The CDR3 spans 13 residues. Germline-derived CDR1 and CDR2 are SGHAT and FQNNGV. V was shortened by 5 bases and J by 8 bases, with 13 bases between the two germline ends. The CDR3 nucleotides read TGTGCCAGCAGCCTTAATGAGGGTTATGAGCAGTTCTTC. This codes for CASSLNEGYEQFF.

This clonotype has more than one count but fewer than ten. The chain combines TRBV28 with TRBJ1-2; a possible D gene is TRBD1 (5 bases). The germline V and J ends were trimmed by 5 bases and 2 bases, with 6 bases remaining between them. Looked up from germline, CDR1 is MDHEN and CDR2 is SYDVKM. This CDR3 contains 12 residues. CDR3 amino acids: CASSGGNYGYTF. CDR3 DNA sequence: TGTGCCAGCAGTGGGGGGAACTATGGCTACACCTTC.

This clonotype has at least ten counts. The rearrangement uses TRBV12-3 or TRBV12-4 and TRBJ1-1; D is unclear. V gave up 4 bases and J gave up 3 bases, with 15 bases separating them. The CDR3 sequence is 15 residues long. The CDR3: CASSSRGTPDTEAFF. Here the CDR3 DNA reads TGTGCCAGCAGTTCACGGGGAACGCCGGACACTGAAGCTTTCTTT.

The V and J genes are TRBV20-1 and TRBJ1-2; 8 bases fit TRBD1. V shed 3 bases, J shed 4 bases, and the junction held 13 bases outside the gene matches. This CDR3 has 16 amino acids. In germline, CDR1 is DFQATT, CDR2 SNEGSKA (reference sequence). CDR3 loop: CSARLLSSGGGYGYTF. The DNA for the CDR3 is TGCAGTGCTAGGCTTTTAAGCTCAGGGGGCGGCTATGGCTACACCTTC.

Only one count was recorded for this clonotype. In DNA form, the CDR3 reads TGTGCCAGTAGTATGTTCCGGGGGGTCCTCTACAATGAGCAGTTCTTC. As protein: CASSMFRGVLYNEQFF. The chain is built from TRBV19 and TRBJ2-1, with 7 bases fitting TRBD2. The CDR3 length is 16 residues. Trimming removed 3 bases from V and 3 bases from J; junction bases left unmatched: 8. The germline V gene has CDR1 LNHDA and CDR2 SQIVND (reference sequence).

This clonotype has a handful of counts. The chain links TRBV5-1 to TRBJ2-7, with D tentatively TRBD2 (5 bases). Germline V lookup: CDR1 SGHRS, CDR2 YFSETQ. The CDR3 runs 15 residues. V shed 4 bases and J shed 0 bases, with 14 bases lying between them. The CDR3 DNA is TGCGCCAGCAGCCTCCCGGACTTGGGCTCCTACGAGCAGTACTTC. It encodes CASSLPDLGSYEQYF.

In this sample, this clonotype turned up a few times. The V gene is TRBV5-6, the J gene TRBJ1-1, with a tentative D call TRBD1 (5 bases). The germline V gene has CDR1 SGHDT and CDR2 YYEEEE. The CDR3 consists of 16 residues. The V and J ends lost 2 bases and 4 bases respectively, with 18 bases between them. This CDR3 is CASSFLSGGWGTEAFF. In DNA, the CDR3 is TGTGCCAGCAGCTTTCTCTCGGGGGGTTGGGGCACTGAAGCTTTCTTT.

The chain has TRBV12-5 and TRBJ1-2; unclear D gene. Trimming stripped 0 bases from V and 7 bases from J, with 9 bases between. The germline gives CDR1 LGHNT, CDR2 FRNRAP. This CDR3 is 13 amino acids long. CDR3 sequence: CASGLVQGVGYTF. CDR3 sequence (DNA): TGTGCTAGTGGTTTGGTACAAGGAGTTGGCTACACCTTC.